This T cell receptor beta chain was profiled in a study of control samples from healthy donors and cancer patients. Profiling relied on immunoSEQ multiplex PCR, and the TCRdb table lists in-frame clones only, not all of them. The repertoire consists of 350,000 to 450,000 clones, with around nine tenths occurring once and the leading ten covering around 6.4%. Germline CDR1 is MNHEY and CDR2 is SVGAGI. The CDR3 length is 15 residues. Trimming pared 5 bases from V and 2 bases from J, leaving 15 bases between. This TCR came from a man aged 35-49 years with head and neck cancer. The specimen sequenced was PBMCs. This sequence joins TRBV6-5 and TRBJ1-2; D unresolved. Here the CDR3 reads CASSPPGDLNYGYTF. CDR3 in DNA: TGTGCCAGCAGTCCCCCGGGAGATTTAAACTATGGCTACACCTTC.